This T cell receptor (beta chain) originates from a study of OX40 agonist ivuxolimab in advanced cancers. The wider study: The patients received agonistic anti-OX40 (CD134) antibody ivuxolimab. Past anti-PD-1, anti-PD-L1 or anti-CTLA-4 therapy was accepted, and 30% to 45% had received some. Two cutaneous melanoma patients and one hepatocellular carcinoma patient, three in all, had partial responses.

Autoimmune disease history or systemic immunosuppression meant exclusion. This clone was seen only a few times. The CDR3 extends over 15 amino acids. Germline loops: CDR1 SNHLY, CDR2 FYNNEI. The V and J ends lost 0 bases and 0 bases respectively, with 8 bases between them. The assay was immunoSEQ multiplex PCR, and TCRdb's table has in-frame clones only and misses some. The sample includes fewer than 80,000 clones, about 83% seen only once; the top ten take under 6.5%. The TCR originated in an adult with an advanced solid tumor such as melanoma, head and neck, liver or kidney cancer. The chain couples TRBV2 to TRBJ1-1; no clear D. This specimen was CD4+ or CD8+ T cells sorted from blood, taken in a trial of the OX40 agonist ivuxolimab. The CDR3 protein is CASSEAVGMNTEAFF. The CDR3 DNA is TGTGCCAGCAGTGAAGCTGTGGGCATGAACACTGAAGCTTTCTTT.